The 21 T cell receptor beta chains in this list originate from one sample, sequenced in a study of T cells in Graves' hyperthyroidism and ophthalmopathy. Authors of the study amplified TCR beta CDR3 regions from RNA transcripts. HTBI primers drove first-round RT-PCR of the TCR CDR3. TCRdb recomputed calls from the multiplex PCR reads with MiXCR, one row per CDR3 protein. The table lists 410,000 or so distinct CDR3 sequences, roughly 14% of them singletons. The sample taken for sequencing was blood. The source is a man aged 18 to 30 with Graves' ophthalmopathy.

The chain carries TRBV5-1 and TRBJ1-2; D gene uncertain. V dropped 0 bases and J dropped 11 bases, with 20 bases sitting between them. CDR1 is SGHRS and CDR2 is YFSETQ in the germline V gene. There are 15 residues in the CDR3. The CDR3 DNA reads as TGCGCCAGCAGCTTGGGGTCTGTGACGGAGATGGGATACACCTTC. It codes for CASSLGSVTEMGYTF.

In this sample, this clonotype turned up many times. The rearrangement uses TRBV20-1 and TRBJ1-4, with D possibly being TRBD1 (6 bases). The CDR3 contains 16 residues. Trimming took 3 bases from V and 3 from J, leaving 17 bases between them. The V gene's germline CDR1 is DFQATT and CDR2 SNEGSKA (reference sequence). This CDR3 reads CSASRRDRPANEKLFF. Written as DNA, the CDR3 is TGCAGTGCTAGTCGGAGAGACAGGCCGGCTAATGAAAAACTGTTTTTT.

The table lists this clonotype with a few counts. An end of the junction differs from the germline gene, which may be a read error. The genes are TRBV7-9 and TRBJ2-3; D ambiguous. The CDR3 contains 12 residues. Germline loops: CDR1 SEHNR, CDR2 FQNEAQ (reference sequence). The CDR3 sequence: CASNLFRDTQYF. The CDR3 region has the DNA TGTGCCAGCAACTTATTCAGAGATACGCAGTATTTT.

This clonotype was picked up many times. This chain uses TRBV10-3 with TRBJ2-1; 7 bases align to TRBD2. This CDR3 is 16 amino acids long. Per germline, CDR1 ENHRY and CDR2 SYGVKD. Germline trimming cut 4 bases from V and 4 bases from J; bases unmatched to any gene: 10. The CDR3 reads CAISASTSSRYNEQFF. The DNA for the CDR3 is TGTGCCATCAGTGCCTCGACTAGCAGCCGGTACAATGAGCAGTTCTTC.

This clonotype was detected ten times or more. The chain links TRBV6-1 to TRBJ2-5, with TRBD1 identical over 9 bases. The CDR3 has 16 amino acids. Looked up from germline, CDR1 is MNHNS and CDR2 is SASEGT. Trimming took 7 bases from V and 5 from J; bases not matched to a gene: 14. CDR3 nucleotide sequence: TGTGCCAGCACCCTAGGCCCAGGGACAGGGATCGAGACCCAGTACTTC. This codes for CASTLGPGTGIETQYF.

This clonotype was seen many times. This chain joins TRBV11-2 and TRBJ1-1, with 7 positions matching TRBD1. In germline, CDR1 is SGHAT, CDR2 FQNNGV. V was pared by 3 bases and J by 1 base, with 2 bases of the junction left unmatched. The CDR3 sequence is 14 residues long. CDR3 sequence: CASSFNRGNTEAFF. CDR3 bases: TGTGCCAGCAGCTTTAACAGGGGGAACACTGAAGCTTTCTTT.

Ten or more counts support this clonotype. The chain employs TRBV2 and TRBJ2-3; D is perhaps TRBD2 (6 bases). V was pared by 4 bases and J by 2 bases, with 13 bases between. CDR1 is SNHLY and CDR2 is FYNNEI in the germline V gene. The length of the CDR3 is 15 residues. The CDR3 nucleotides are TGTGCCAGCAGTGTAGACGGGAGACTCACAGATACGCAGTATTTT. Its protein product is CASSVDGRLTDTQYF. The variable domain in full, with the rest retrieved from reference TRBV2 and TRBJ2-3, is EPEVTQTPSHQVTQMGQEVILRCVPISNHLYFYWYRQILGQKVEFLVSFYNNEISEKSEIFDDQFSVERPDGSNFTLKIRSTKLEDSAMYFCASSVDGRLTDTQYFGPGTRLTVL.

This clonotype appeared a few times. The gene calls are TRBV6-6 and TRBJ2-5; D is unresolved. The germline V gene has CDR1 MNHNY and CDR2 SVGAGI (reference sequence). The V and J ends lost 2 bases and 5 bases respectively, with 12 bases between them. This CDR3 is 14 amino acids long. For the CDR3, the DNA is TGTGCCAGCAGTTACGGGCCAAGTGTCGAGACCCAGTACTTC. Amino acids: CASSYGPSVETQYF.

This clonotype was counted a few times. The chain uses TRBV19 and TRBJ2-1, with 12 bases lining up with TRBD2. V lost 3 bases and J lost 7; bases outside the gene matches: 4. This CDR3 region has 15 residues. Germline assignment: CDR1 LNHDA and CDR2 SQIVND (reference sequence). CDR3: CASSMTSGSRNEQFF. CDR3 DNA: TGTGCCAGTAGTATGACTAGCGGGAGTAGGAATGAGCAGTTCTTC.

This clonotype was seen ten or more times. The rearrangement joins TRBV24-1 to TRBJ1-5; D is unresolved. The CDR3 runs to 15 residues. V lost 2 bases to trimming and J lost 3 bases, with 10 bases between them. The germline V gene has CDR1 KGHDR and CDR2 SFDVKD. CDR3 DNA sequence: TGTGCCACCAGTGATTGGACTGAGACCAATCAGCCCCAGCATTTT. Protein: CATSDWTETNQPQHF.

This clonotype has only a few counts. The chain has TRBV11-3 and TRBJ2-2, with D uncertain. The length of the CDR3 is 12 residues. The V end was cut by 2 bases, the J end by 7 bases, with 5 bases between. In germline, CDR1 is SGHNT, CDR2 YENEEA. CDR3 sequence (DNA): TGTGCCAGCAGCTTATTGGGCGGGGAGCTGTTTTTT. This translates into CASSLLGGELFF.

At least ten counts were recorded for this clonotype. The chain recombines TRBV20-1 with TRBJ1-2; D not certain. Deletions cut 1 base from V and 7 bases from J, with 4 bases between. The germline CDR1 and CDR2 sequences are DFQATT and SNEGSKA (reference sequence). This CDR3 is built from 10 residues. CDR3 amino acids: CSARVVGYTF. CDR3 coding DNA: TGCAGTGCTAGAGTAGTTGGCTACACCTTC.

The table lists this clonotype with many counts. This rearrangement joins TRBV4-1 to TRBJ1-1; no reliable D call. The CDR3 is made up of 12 amino acids. The V gene's germline CDR1 is MGHRA and CDR2 YSYEKL. V lost 6 bases and J lost 10, with 15 bases in between. The CDR3 DNA is TGCGCCAGCAGACATGACAACGGACCAGCTTTCTTT. Translating gives CASRHDNGPAFF.

Ten or more counts support this clonotype. The V gene is TRBV20-1, the J gene TRBJ2-1; a weak D match, TRBD1 (5 bases). CDR1 and CDR2 from the germline V gene are DFQATT and SNEGSKA (reference sequence). V gave up 0 bases and J gave up 6 bases, with 18 bases separating them. The CDR3 is 16 amino acids. DNA of the CDR3: TGCAGTGCTAGAGATCGGCAGGGCCTTTTATTCAATGAGCAGTTCTTC. Its protein is CSARDRQGLLFNEQFF.

Ten or more counts support this clonotype. V is TRBV18 and J is TRBJ1-5; D ambiguous. The V gene's germline CDR1 is KGHSH and CDR2 LQKENI. The CDR3 consists of 15 residues. Trimming took 3 bases from V and 1 from J, leaving 10 bases between them. CDR3 nucleotides: TGTGCCAGCTCACCCTCAGATACCAGCAATCAGCCCCAGCATTTT. It yields the protein CASSPSDTSNQPQHF.

The chain joins TRBV4-1 to TRBJ2-2, with unresolved D. CDR3 size: 15 residues. Looked up from germline, CDR1 is MGHRA and CDR2 is YSYEKL. The V end lost 1 base, the J end lost 2 bases, and 8 bases lay between the germline ends. DNA of the CDR3: TGCGCCAGCAGCCAAGCAGACACAAACACCGGGGAGCTGTTTTTT. Translation gives CASSQADTNTGELFF.

This clonotype was seen ten or more times. The rearrangement uses TRBV14 and TRBJ2-3, with a weak D call TRBD1 (6 bases). Per germline, CDR1 SGHDN and CDR2 FVKESK. CDR3 size: 12 residues. V dropped 6 bases and J dropped 4 bases, with 8 bases sitting between them. The CDR3 sequence: CASRQGADTQYF. CDR3 coding DNA: TGTGCCAGCAGACAGGGTGCAGATACGCAGTATTTT.

The V gene is TRBV7-9, the J gene TRBJ1-1, with D uncertain. Germline CDR1 and CDR2: SEHNR and FQNEAQ (reference sequence). There are 14 residues in the CDR3. Trimming took off 1 base at V and 0 bases at J, with 6 bases between the two ends. The CDR3 nucleotides read TGTGCCAGCAGCTTAGGGGAGGTGAACACTGAAGCTTTCTTT. Translating it yields CASSLGEVNTEAFF.

This clonotype has only one observation. A much larger clonotype is one base distant, so this may be a read error. This chain links TRBV10-3 with TRBJ2-3; D is possibly TRBD2 (7 bases). Germline-derived CDR1 and CDR2 are ENHRY and SYGVKD. The CDR3 is 12 residues long. The CDR3 DNA reads as TGTGCCATCAAACTAGCGACAGGTACGCAGTATTTT. Amino acids: CAIKLATGTQYF.

This clonotype was seen ten or more times. The rearrangement links TRBV30 to TRBJ2-7, with no clear D. Germline CDR1 GTSNPN, CDR2 SVGIG (reference sequence). Trimming left V 2 bases short and J 4 bases short, with 9 bases between. The CDR3 spans 12 residues. The CDR3 DNA sequence: TGTGCCTGGAGTCCCACTGGATACGAGCAGTACTTC. As protein: CAWSPTGYEQYF.

The table lists this clonotype with many counts. The V call is TRBV7-2, the J call TRBJ2-5, with D perhaps matching TRBD1 (6 bases). The germline V gene encodes CDR1 SGHTA and CDR2 FQGNSA. Trimming stripped 3 bases from V and 6 bases from J, with 14 bases between. This CDR3 is built from 14 residues. The CDR3 DNA reads TGTGCCAGCAGCTTTGATACAGGGCTAAAGACCCAGTACTTC. Its protein product is CASSFDTGLKTQYF.